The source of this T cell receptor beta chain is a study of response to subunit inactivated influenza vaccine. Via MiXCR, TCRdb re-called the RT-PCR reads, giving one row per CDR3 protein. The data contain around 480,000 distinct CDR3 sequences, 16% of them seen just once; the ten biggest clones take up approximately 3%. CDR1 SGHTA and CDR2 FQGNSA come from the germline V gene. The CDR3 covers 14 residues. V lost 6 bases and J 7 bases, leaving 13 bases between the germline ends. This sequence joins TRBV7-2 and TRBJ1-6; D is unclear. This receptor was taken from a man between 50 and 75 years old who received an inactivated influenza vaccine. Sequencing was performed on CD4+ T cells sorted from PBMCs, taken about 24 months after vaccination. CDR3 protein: CASRPLKGNSPLHF. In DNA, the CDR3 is TGTGCCAGCAGGCCCCTTAAGGGAAATTCACCCCTCCACTTT.